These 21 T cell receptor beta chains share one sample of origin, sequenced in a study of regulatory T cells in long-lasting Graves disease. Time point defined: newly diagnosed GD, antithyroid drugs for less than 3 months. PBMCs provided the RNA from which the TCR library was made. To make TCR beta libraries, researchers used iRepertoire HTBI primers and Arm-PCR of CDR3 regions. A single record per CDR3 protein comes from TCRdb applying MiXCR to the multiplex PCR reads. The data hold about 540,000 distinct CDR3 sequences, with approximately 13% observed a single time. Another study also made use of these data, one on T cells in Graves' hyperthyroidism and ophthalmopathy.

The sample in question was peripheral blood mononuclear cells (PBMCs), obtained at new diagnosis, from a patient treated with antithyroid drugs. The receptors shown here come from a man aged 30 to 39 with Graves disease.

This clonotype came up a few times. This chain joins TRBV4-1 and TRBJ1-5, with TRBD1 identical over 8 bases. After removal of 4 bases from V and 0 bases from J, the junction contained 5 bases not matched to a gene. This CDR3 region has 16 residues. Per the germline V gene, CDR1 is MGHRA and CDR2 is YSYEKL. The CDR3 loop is CASSRDRYLSNQPQHF. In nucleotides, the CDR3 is TGCGCCAGCAGCCGGGACAGGTACCTTAGCAATCAGCCCCAGCATTTT.

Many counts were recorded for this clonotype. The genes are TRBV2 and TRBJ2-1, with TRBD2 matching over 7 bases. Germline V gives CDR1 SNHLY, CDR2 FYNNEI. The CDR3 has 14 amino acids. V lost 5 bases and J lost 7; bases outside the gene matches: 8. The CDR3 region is CASSSGGLMNEQFF. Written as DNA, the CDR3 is TGTGCCAGCAGTTCGGGGGGACTCATGAATGAGCAGTTCTTC.

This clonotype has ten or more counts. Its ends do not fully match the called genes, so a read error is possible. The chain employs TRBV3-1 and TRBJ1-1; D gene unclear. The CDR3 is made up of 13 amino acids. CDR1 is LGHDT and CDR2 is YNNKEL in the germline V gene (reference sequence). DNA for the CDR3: TGCGCCAGCAGCCAACGAATGAACACTGAAGCTTTCTTT. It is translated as CASSQRMNTEAFF.

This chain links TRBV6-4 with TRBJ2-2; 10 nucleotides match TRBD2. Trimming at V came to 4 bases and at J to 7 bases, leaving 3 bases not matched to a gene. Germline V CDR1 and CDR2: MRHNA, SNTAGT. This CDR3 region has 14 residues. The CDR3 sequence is CASSALAGVGELFF. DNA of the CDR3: TGTGCCAGCAGTGCCCTAGCGGGAGTCGGGGAGCTGTTTTTT.

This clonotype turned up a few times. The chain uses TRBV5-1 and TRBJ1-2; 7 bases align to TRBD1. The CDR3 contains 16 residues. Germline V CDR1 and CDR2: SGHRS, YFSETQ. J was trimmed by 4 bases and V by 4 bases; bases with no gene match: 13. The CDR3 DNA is TGCGCCAGCAGCCTCGGGACAGCCAGGGGCTCCTATGGCTACACCTTC. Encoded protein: CASSLGTARGSYGYTF.

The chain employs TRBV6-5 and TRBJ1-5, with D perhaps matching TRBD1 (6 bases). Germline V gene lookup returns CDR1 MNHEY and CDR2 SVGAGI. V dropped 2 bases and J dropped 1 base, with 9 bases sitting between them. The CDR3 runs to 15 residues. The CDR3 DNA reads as TGTGCCAGCAGTTACACGAGGGGGAGCAATCAGCCCCAGCATTTT. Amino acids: CASSYTRGSNQPQHF.

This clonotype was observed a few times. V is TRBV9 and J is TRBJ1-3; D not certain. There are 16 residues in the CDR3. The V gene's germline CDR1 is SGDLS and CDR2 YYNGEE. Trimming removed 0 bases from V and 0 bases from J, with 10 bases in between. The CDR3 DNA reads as TGTGCCAGCAGCGTAGGCAGCTCCCCCTCTGGAAACACCATATATTTT. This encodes CASSVGSSPSGNTIYF.

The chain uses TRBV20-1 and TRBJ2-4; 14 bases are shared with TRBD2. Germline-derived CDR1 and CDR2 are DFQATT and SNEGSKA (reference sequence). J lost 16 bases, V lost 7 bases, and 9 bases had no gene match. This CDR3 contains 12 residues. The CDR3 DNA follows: TGCAGTGGGTGGGGACTAGCGGGAGTTGGTTACTTC. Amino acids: CSGWGLAGVGYF.

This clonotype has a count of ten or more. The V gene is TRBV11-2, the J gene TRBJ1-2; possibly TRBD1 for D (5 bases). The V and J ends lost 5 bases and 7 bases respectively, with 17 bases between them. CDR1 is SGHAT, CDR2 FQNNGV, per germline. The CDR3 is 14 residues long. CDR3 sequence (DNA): TGTGCCAGCAGCGTCCCGGGACGGGCGGGTGGCTACACCTTC. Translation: CASSVPGRAGGYTF.

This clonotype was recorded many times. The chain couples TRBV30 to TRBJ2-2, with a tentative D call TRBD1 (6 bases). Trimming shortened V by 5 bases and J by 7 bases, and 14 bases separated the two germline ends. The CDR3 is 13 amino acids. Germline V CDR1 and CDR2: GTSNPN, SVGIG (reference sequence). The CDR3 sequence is CAWGTPGGGELFF. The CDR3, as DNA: TGTGCCTGGGGGACACCTGGAGGCGGGGAGCTGTTTTTT.

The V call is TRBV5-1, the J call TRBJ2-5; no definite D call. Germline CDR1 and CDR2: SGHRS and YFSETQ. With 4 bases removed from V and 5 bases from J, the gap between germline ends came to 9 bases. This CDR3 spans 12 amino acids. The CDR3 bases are TGCGCCAGCAGCCCCAACTCGGAGACCCAGTACTTC. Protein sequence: CASSPNSETQYF.

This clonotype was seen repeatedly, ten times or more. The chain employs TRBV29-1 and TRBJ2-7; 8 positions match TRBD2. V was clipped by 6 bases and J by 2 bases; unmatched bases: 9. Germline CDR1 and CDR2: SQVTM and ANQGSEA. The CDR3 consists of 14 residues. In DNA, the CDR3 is TGCAGCGTGAAGACTAGCGTAATCACCTACGAGCAGTACTTC. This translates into CSVKTSVITYEQYF.

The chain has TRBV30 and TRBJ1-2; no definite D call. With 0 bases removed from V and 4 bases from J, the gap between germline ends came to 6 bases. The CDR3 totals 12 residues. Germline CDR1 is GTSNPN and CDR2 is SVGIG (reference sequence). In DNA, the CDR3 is TGTGCCTGGAGTGTAACTCGCTATGGCTACACCTTC. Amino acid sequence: CAWSVTRYGYTF.

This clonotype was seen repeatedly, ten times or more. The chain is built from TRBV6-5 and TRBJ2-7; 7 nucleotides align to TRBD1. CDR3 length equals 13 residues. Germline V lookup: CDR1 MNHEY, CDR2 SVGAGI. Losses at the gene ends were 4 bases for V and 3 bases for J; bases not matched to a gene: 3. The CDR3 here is CASSLPGGYEQYF. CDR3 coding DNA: TGTGCCAGCAGTTTGCCAGGGGGCTACGAGCAGTACTTC.

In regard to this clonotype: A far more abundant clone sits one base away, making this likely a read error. CDR3 protein: CASSSTPARGAADMQYF. The CDR3 nucleotides are TGTGCCAGCAGCTCCACCCCGGCGAGGGGCGCGGCAGATATGCAGTATTTT. The chain is built from TRBV7-2 and TRBJ2-7; perhaps D is TRBD1 or TRBD2 (5 bases each). The better agreement between TRBJ2-3 and the DNA end casts doubt on the J call. The germline CDR1 and CDR2 sequences are SGHTA and FQGNSA. The CDR3 totals 17 residues.

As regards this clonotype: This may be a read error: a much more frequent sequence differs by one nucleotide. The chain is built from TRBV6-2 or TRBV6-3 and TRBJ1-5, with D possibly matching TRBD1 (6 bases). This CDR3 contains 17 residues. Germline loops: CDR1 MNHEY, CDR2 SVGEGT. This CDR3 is CTSSEFGWTAANQPQHF. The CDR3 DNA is TGTACCAGCAGTGAATTCGGTTGGACAGCAGCAAATCAGCCCCAGCATTTT.

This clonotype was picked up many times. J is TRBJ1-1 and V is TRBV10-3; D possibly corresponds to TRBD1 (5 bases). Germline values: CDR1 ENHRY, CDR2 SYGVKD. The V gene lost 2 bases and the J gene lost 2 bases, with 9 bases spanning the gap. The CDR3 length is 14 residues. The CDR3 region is CAISEGASNTEAFF. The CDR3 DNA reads TGTGCCATCAGTGAGGGGGCTTCTAACACTGAAGCTTTCTTT.

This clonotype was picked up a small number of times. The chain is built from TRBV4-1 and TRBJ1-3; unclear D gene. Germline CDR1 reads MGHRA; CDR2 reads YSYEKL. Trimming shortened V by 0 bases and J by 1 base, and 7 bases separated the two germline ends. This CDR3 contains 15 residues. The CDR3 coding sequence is TGCGCCAGCAGCCAAGAGGATGGATCTGGAAACACCATATATTTT. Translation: CASSQEDGSGNTIYF.

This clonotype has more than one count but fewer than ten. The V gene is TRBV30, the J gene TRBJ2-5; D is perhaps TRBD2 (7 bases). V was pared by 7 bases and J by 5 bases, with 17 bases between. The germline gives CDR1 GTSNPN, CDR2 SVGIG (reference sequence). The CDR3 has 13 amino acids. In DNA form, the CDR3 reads TGTGCCTCGGATAGGGGGGGTGGGGAGACCCAGTACTTC. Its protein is CASDRGGGETQYF.

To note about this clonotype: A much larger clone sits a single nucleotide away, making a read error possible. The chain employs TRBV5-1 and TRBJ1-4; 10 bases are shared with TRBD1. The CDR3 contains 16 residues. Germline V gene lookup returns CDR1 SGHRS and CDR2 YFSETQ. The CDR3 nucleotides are TGTGCCAGCAGCCACGACCGGGACAGGGGTAGTGAAAAACTGTTTTTT. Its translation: CASSHDRDRGSEKLFF.

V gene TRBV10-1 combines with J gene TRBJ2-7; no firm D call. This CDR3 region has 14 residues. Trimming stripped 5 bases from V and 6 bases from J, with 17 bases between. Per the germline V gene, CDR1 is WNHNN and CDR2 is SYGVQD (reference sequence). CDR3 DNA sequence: TGCGCCAGCAGTTTTTGGTACCCGGGCTCCGAGCAGTACTTC. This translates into CASSFWYPGSEQYF.